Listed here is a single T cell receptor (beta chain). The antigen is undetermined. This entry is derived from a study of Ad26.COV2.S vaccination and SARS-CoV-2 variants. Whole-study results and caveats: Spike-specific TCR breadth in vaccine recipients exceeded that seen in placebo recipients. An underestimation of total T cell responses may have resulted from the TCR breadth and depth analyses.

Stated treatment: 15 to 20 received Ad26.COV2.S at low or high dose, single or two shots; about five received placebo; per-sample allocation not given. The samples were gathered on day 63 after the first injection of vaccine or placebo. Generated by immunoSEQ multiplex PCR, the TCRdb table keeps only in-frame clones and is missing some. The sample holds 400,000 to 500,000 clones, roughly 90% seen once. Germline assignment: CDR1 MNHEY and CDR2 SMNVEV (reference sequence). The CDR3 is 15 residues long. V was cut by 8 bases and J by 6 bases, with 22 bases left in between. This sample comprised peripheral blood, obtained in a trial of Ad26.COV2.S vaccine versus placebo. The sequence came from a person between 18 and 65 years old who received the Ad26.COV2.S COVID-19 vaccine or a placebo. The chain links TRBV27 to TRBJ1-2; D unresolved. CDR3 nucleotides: TGTGCCAGCGGGGTAGGGTACAGCAATTCTGATGGCTACACCTTC. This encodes CASGVGYSNSDGYTF.